This T cell receptor (beta chain) is drawn from a study of T cell repertoires in cytomegalovirus infection. Study-level information: Public TCR beta signatures indicated both CMV infection and matching HLA type. Notes on the study in general: Cumulated frequencies of public TCR beta families served to identify carriers of CMV plus the relevant HLA. What dominated the ex vivo response were HLA-C-restricted CMV-specific TCR beta clonotypes.

On this clonotype itself: Its target is unknown.

TCRdb re-derived calls from the reads in MiXCR, one entry per CDR3 protein. The table has about 180,000 distinct CDR3 sequences, approximately 15% seen once. Germline CDR1 reads SQVTM; CDR2 reads ANQGSEA. The V and J ends lost 1 base and 10 bases, in that order; junction bases with no gene match: 9. This CDR3 is 13 amino acids long. The source of this sequence is a human donor in good health (CMV status not recorded). Some clones in this sample may be carry-over from other donors' samples. Sequenced material: PBMCs. This chain connects TRBV29-1 to TRBJ1-2; TRBD1 matches 7 bases. This CDR3 is CSVEVWDREVYTF. In nucleotides, the CDR3 is TGCAGCGTTGAAGTTTGGGACAGAGAAGTCTACACCTTC.